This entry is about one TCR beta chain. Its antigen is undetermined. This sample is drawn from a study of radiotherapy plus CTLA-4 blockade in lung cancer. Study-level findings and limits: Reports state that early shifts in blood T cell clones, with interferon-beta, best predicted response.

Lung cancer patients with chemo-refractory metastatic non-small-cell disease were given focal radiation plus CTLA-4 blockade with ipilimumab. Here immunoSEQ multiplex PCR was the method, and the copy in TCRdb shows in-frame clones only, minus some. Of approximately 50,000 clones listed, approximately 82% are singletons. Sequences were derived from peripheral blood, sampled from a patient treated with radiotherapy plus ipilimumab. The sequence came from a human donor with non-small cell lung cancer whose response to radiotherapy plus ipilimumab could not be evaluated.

Here the CDR3 reads CASSPGTGGRPQHF. CDR3 DNA: TGTGCCAGCAGCCCGGGGACAGGGGGACGGCCCCAGCATTTT. The V call is TRBV9, the J call TRBJ1-5, with 11 bases lining up with TRBD1. CDR1 and CDR2 (germline): SGDLS, YYNGEE. Losses at the gene ends were 4 bases for V and 9 bases for J; bases not matched to a gene: 6. There are 14 residues in the CDR3.